These T cell receptor beta chains were read from a single sample in a study of HIV-infected children after antiretroviral therapy interruption. TCRdb redid the calling of the 3' RACE reads with MiXCR, one entry per CDR3 protein. The sample lists tens of thousands of distinct CDR3 sequences; 4.3% were seen once. Source: CD45RA+ CD4+ T cells from PBMCs, pooled from several time points, taken from a donor given antiretroviral therapy, either interrupted or continuous. The receptors derive from a pool of human donors with HIV. CDR3s include the opening cysteine and the closing phenylalanine or tryptophan. The order of the fields is D gene, J gene, V gene, clone size, CDR3 protein, CDR3 DNA. The D gene is left open where the match is weak. Where a row states a size, it is once, few, many or the class of an expanded clone; other rows omit it.

D gene: TRBD1; J gene: TRBJ2-5; V gene: TRBV30; clone size: many; CDR3 protein: CAWRPRTGGGQDTQYF; CDR3 DNA: TGTGCCTGGAGACCCCGGACAGGGGGCGGCCAAGACACCCAGTACTTT
D gene: TRBD1; J gene: TRBJ2-2; V gene: TRBV6-7; clone size: many; CDR3 protein: CAIAGTGRPGELFF; CDR3 DNA: TGTGCCATCGCCGGGACAGGGCGCCCCGGGGAGCTGTTTTTT
D gene: NA; J gene: TRBJ2-3; V gene: TRBV7-2; clone size: many; CDR3 protein: CASSLRPSTQQGTDTQYF; CDR3 DNA: TGTGCCAGCAGCTTGCGACCCAGCACCCAGCAGGGCACAGATACGCAGTATTTT
D gene: TRBD1; J gene: TRBJ1-1; V gene: TRBV29-1; clone size: many; CDR3 protein: CSVAGQLNTEAFF; CDR3 DNA: TGCAGCGTCGCGGGACAGCTGAACACTGAAGCTTTCTTT
D gene: TRBD2; J gene: TRBJ2-7; V gene: TRBV12-3/TRBV12-4; clone size: NA; CDR3 protein: CASRRTSSYEQYF; CDR3 DNA: TGTGCCAGCAGAAGGACTAGCAGCTACGAGCAGTACTTC
D gene: NA; J gene: TRBJ2-7; V gene: TRBV28; clone size: many; CDR3 protein: CASTQGLRYEQYF; CDR3 DNA: TGTGCCAGCACCCAGGGACTCCGGTACGAGCAGTACTTC
D gene: NA; J gene: TRBJ2-1; V gene: TRBV28; clone size: many; CDR3 protein: CASTTTGEGNEQFF; CDR3 DNA: TGTGCCAGCACTACGACAGGGGAGGGTAATGAGCAGTTCTTC
D gene: NA; J gene: TRBJ2-1; V gene: TRBV13; clone size: many; CDR3 protein: CASSFLNLAIEPSTQFF; CDR3 DNA: TGTGCCAGCAGCTTTCTCAATCTAGCGATCGAGCCATCAACCCAGTTCTTC
D gene: NA; J gene: TRBJ1-1; V gene: TRBV7-2; clone size: few; CDR3 protein: CASSPGLLNTEAFF; CDR3 DNA: TGTGCCAGCAGCCCGGGCCTACTGAACACTGAAGCTTTCTTT
D gene: NA; J gene: TRBJ2-7; V gene: TRBV5-1; clone size: many; CDR3 protein: CASSPDSIGYEQYF; CDR3 DNA: TGCGCCAGCAGTCCTGACAGTATTGGCTACGAGCAGTACTTC
D gene: NA; J gene: TRBJ1-6; V gene: TRBV6-1; clone size: many; CDR3 protein: CASSDPHTQSSYNSPLHF; CDR3 DNA: TGTGCCAGCAGTGACCCTCATACCCAGAGCTCCTATAATTCACCCCTCCACTTT
D gene: TRBD1; J gene: TRBJ2-5; V gene: TRBV29-1; clone size: NA; CDR3 protein: CSVTRDRGAETQYF; CDR3 DNA: TGCAGCGTGACGCGGGACAGGGGAGCAGAGACCCAGTACTTC
D gene: NA; J gene: TRBJ2-2; V gene: TRBV20-1; clone size: NA; CDR3 protein: CSARSDSPANTGELFF; CDR3 DNA: TGCAGTGCTAGATCGGACAGCCCCGCGAACACCGGGGAGCTGTTTTTT
D gene: NA; J gene: TRBJ1-2; V gene: TRBV29-1; clone size: many; CDR3 protein: CSVEIGAGYGYTF; CDR3 DNA: TGCAGCGTTGAAATCGGGGCAGGCTATGGCTACACCTTC
D gene: NA; J gene: TRBJ1-2; V gene: TRBV2; clone size: many; CDR3 protein: CASSEGQMYGYTF; CDR3 DNA: TGTGCCAGCAGTGAAGGGCAGATGTATGGCTACACCTTC
D gene: NA; J gene: TRBJ2-7; V gene: TRBV20-1; clone size: many; CDR3 protein: CSAPRGGTYEQYF; CDR3 DNA: TGCAGTGCTCCACGGGGCGGGACCTACGAGCAGTACTTC
D gene: NA; J gene: TRBJ1-1; V gene: TRBV6-1; clone size: many; CDR3 protein: CASSDSTGANTEAFF; CDR3 DNA: TGTGCCAGCAGTGATTCGACAGGAGCGAACACTGAAGCTTTCTTT
D gene: NA; J gene: TRBJ1-2; V gene: TRBV12-3/TRBV12-4; clone size: many; CDR3 protein: CASSLQPYGYTF; CDR3 DNA: TGTGCCAGCAGTTTACAGCCTTATGGCTACACCTTC
D gene: NA; J gene: TRBJ2-2; V gene: TRBV2; clone size: NA; CDR3 protein: CASSERRPSGELFF; CDR3 DNA: TGTGCCAGCAGTGAACGGAGGCCCTCCGGGGAGCTGTTTTTT
D gene: TRBD1; J gene: TRBJ1-6; V gene: TRBV6-6; clone size: many; CDR3 protein: CASVQGGYNSPLHF; CDR3 DNA: TGTGCCAGCGTACAGGGGGGCTATAATTCACCCCTCCACTTT
D gene: NA; J gene: TRBJ2-7; V gene: TRBV28; clone size: NA; CDR3 protein: CASKGGYEQYF; CDR3 DNA: TGTGCCAGCAAAGGAGGCTACGAGCAGTACTTC
D gene: NA; J gene: TRBJ2-2; V gene: TRBV29-1; clone size: many; CDR3 protein: CSVGEVGGELFF; CDR3 DNA: TGCAGCGTTGGGGAAGTGGGCGGGGAGCTGTTTTTT
D gene: TRBD1; J gene: TRBJ1-2; V gene: TRBV12-3/TRBV12-4; clone size: many; CDR3 protein: CASTSFGQGAGGYTF; CDR3 DNA: TGTGCCAGCACCTCGTTTGGCCAGGGGGCTGGTGGCTACACCTTC
D gene: TRBD1; J gene: TRBJ2-7; V gene: TRBV28; clone size: many; CDR3 protein: CASIGTLGQGTHEQYF; CDR3 DNA: TGTGCCAGCATTGGCACCCTCGGACAGGGGACCCACGAGCAGTACTTC
D gene: NA; J gene: TRBJ1-1; V gene: TRBV20-1; clone size: NA; CDR3 protein: CSEGGNTEAFF; CDR3 DNA: TGCAGTGAGGGGGGGAACACTGAAGCTTTCTTT
D gene: NA; J gene: TRBJ1-4; V gene: TRBV4-1; clone size: many; CDR3 protein: CASSQGARGVLSEKLFF; CDR3 DNA: TGCGCCAGCAGCCAAGGAGCCCGGGGGGTATTGAGTGAAAAACTGTTTTTT